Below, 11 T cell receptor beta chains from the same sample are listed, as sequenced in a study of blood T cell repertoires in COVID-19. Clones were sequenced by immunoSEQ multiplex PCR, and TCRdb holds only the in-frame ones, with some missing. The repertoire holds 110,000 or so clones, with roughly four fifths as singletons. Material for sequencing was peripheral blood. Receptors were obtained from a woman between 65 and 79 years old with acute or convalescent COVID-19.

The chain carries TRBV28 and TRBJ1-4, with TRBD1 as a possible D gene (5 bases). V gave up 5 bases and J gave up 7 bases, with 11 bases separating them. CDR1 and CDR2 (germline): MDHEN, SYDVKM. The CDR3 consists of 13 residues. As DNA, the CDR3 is TGTGCCAGCAGTCAGGGCACCGGTGAAAAACTGTTTTTT. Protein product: CASSQGTGEKLFF.

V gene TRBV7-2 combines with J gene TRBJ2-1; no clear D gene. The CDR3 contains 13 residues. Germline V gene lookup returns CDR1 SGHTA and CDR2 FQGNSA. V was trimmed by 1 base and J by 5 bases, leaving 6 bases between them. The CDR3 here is CASSLGPNNEQFF. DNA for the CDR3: TGTGCCAGCAGCTTAGGTCCAAACAATGAGCAGTTCTTC. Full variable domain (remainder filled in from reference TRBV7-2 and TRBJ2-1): GAGVSQSPSNKVTEKGKDVELRCDPISGHTALYWYRQSLGQGLEFLIYFQGNSAPDKSGLPSDRFSAERTGGSVSTLTIQRTQQEDSAVYLCASSLGPNNEQFFGPGTRLTVL.

This CDR3 is CASSQEKSTGGHNEQFF. CDR3 nucleotide sequence: TGCGCCAGCAGCCAAGAAAAATCGACAGGGGGCCACAATGAGCAGTTCTTC. V gene TRBV4-1 combines with J gene TRBJ2-1, with 10 nucleotides matching TRBD1. With V trimmed by 0 bases and J by 5 bases, 7 bases remained unmatched. Germline V gene data show CDR1 as MGHRA and CDR2 as YSYEKL. This CDR3 has 17 residues.

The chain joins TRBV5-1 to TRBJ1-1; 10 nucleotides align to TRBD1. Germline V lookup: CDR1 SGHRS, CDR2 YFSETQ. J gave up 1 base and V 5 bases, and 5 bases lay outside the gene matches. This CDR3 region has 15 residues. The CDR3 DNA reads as TGCGCCAGCAGAAAAAGACAGGGGGCGAACACTGAAGCTTTCTTT. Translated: CASRKRQGANTEAFF. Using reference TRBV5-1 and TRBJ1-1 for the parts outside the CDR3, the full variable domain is KAGVTQTPRYLIKTRGQQVTLSCSPISGHRSVSWYQQTPGQGLQFLFEYFSETQRNKGNFPGRFSGRQFSNSRSEMNVSTLELGDSALYLCASRKRQGANTEAFFGQGTRLTVV.

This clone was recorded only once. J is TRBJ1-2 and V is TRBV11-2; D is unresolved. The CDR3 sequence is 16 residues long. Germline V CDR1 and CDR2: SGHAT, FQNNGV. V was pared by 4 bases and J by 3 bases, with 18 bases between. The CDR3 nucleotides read TGTGCCAGCAGCTCCCCAAAGAGCGGGAGGGACTATGGCTACACCTTC. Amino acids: CASSSPKSGRDYGYTF.

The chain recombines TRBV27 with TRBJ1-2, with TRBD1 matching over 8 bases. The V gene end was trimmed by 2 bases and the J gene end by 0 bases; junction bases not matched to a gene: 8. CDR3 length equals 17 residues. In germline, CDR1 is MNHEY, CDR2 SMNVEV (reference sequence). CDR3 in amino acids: CASSLGTGRGANYGYTF. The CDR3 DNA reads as TGTGCCAGCAGTTTAGGGACAGGCCGCGGGGCTAACTATGGCTACACCTTC.

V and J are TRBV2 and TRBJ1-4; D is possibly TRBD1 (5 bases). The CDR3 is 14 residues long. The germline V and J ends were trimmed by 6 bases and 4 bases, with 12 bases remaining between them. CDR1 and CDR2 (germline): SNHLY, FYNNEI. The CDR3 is CASRETDHNEKLFF. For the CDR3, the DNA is TGTGCCAGCAGGGAGACAGATCATAATGAAAAACTGTTTTTT.

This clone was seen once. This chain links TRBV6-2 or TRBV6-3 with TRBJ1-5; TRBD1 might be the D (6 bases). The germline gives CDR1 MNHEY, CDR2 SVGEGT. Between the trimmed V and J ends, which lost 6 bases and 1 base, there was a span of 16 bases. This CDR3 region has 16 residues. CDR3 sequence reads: CASSQLRTVSNQPQHF. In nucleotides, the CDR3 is TGTGCCAGCAGCCAACTTAGGACAGTGAGCAATCAGCCCCAGCATTTT.

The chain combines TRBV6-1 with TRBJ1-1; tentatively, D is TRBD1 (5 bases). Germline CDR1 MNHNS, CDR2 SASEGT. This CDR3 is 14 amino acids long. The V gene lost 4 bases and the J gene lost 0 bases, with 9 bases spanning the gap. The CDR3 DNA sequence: TGTGCCAGCAGTGGACAGATCATGAACACTGAAGCTTTCTTT. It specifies CASSGQIMNTEAFF.

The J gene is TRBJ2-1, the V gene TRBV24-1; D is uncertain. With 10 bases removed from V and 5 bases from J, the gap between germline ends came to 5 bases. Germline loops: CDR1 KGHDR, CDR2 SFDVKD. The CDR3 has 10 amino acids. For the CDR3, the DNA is TGTGCCACTCTTCACAATGAGCAGTTCTTC. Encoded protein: CATLHNEQFF.

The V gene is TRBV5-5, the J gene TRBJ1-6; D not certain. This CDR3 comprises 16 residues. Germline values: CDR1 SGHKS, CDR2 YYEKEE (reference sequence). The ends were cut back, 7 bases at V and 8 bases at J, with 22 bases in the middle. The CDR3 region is CASETSGIRIDSPLHF. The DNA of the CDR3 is TGTGCCAGCGAGACATCGGGGATCAGAATTGATTCACCCCTCCACTTT.